This T cell receptor beta chain was documented in a study of Graves' ophthalmopathy and Graves' hyperthyroidism. As for the study in general: Blood was drawn at initial diagnosis, before any treatment.

Study results and limitations: Blood also contained most of the expanded thyroid clonotypes above 0.001 frequency.

Diagnostic conclusions were grounded in clinical symptoms, serum thyroxine, TRAb, thyroid ultrasound and orbital computed tomography. This clonotype was found many times. The antigen remains unidentified. Germline values: CDR1 SQVTM, CDR2 ANQGSEA. CDR3 length equals 13 residues. V lost 7 bases to trimming and J lost 8 bases; unmatched junction nucleotides: 12. Amplified material comprised TCR beta CDR3 regions derived from RNA transcripts. HTBI primers primed a first-round RT-PCR, and a second-round multiplex PCR followed. MiXCR, applied by TCRdb to the multiplex PCR reads, yields one record per CDR3 protein. The sample shows 400,000 to 450,000 distinct CDR3 sequences, under 25% of them seen only once.

The clonotype originates from a woman younger than 35 with stable Graves' hyperthyroidism. Source material: peripheral blood. This rearrangement joins TRBV29-1 to TRBJ1-2, with 8 bases matching TRBD1. The CDR3: CSAPDRASGGYTF. CDR3 coding DNA: TGCAGCGCCCCGGACAGGGCTTCGGGGGGCTACACCTTC.